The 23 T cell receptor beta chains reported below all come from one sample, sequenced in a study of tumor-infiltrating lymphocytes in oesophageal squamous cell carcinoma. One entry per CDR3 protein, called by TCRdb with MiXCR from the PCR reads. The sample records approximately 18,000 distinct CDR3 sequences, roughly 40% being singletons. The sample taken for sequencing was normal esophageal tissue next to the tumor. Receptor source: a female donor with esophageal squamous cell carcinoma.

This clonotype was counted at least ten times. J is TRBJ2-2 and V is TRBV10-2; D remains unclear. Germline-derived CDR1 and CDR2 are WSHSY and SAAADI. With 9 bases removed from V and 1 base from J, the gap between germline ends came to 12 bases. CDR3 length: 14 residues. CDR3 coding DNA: TGCGCCAGTAGAACAACAGAGAACACCGGGGAGCTGTTTTTT. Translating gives CASRTTENTGELFF.

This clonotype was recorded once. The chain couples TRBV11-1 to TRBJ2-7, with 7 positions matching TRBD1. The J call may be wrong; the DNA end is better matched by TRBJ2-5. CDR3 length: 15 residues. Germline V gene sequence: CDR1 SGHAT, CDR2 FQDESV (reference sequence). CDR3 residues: CASSLGGTVQETQYF. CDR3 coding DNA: TGTGCCAGCAGCTTAGGTGGGACAGTACAAGAGACCCAGTACTTC.

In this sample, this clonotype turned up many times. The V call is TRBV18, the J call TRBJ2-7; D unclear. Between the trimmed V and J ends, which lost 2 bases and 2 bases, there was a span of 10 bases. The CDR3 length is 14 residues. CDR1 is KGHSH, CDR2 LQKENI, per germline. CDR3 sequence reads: CASSPGFATYEQYF. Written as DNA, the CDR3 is TGTGCCAGCTCACCAGGGTTCGCCACCTACGAGCAGTACTTC.

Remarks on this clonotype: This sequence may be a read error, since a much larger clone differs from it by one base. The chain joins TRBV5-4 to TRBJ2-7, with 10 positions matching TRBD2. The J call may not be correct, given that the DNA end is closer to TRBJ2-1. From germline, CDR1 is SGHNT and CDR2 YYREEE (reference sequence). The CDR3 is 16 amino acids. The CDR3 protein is CASSTSGDLLSYEQFF. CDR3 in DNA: TGTGCCAGCAGCACTAGCGGGGACCTCCTCTCCTACGAGCAGTTCTTC.

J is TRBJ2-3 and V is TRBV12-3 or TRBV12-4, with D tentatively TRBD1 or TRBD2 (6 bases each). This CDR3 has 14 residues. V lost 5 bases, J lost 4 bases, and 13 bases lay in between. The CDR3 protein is CASSKGGRSDTQYF. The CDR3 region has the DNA TGTGCCAGCAGTAAAGGGGGGAGATCAGATACGCAGTATTTT.

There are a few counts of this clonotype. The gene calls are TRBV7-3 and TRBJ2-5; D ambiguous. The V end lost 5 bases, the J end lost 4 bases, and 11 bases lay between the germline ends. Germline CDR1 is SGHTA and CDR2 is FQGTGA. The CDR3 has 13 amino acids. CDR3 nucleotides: TGTGCCAGCAGCGCAACTACGCTAGAGACCCAGTACTTC. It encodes CASSATTLETQYF.

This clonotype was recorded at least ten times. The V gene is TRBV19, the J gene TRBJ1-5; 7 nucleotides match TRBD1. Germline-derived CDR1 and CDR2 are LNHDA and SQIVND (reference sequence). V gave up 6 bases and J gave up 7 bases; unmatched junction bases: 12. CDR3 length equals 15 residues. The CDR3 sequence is CASREGTATWQPQHF. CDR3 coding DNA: TGTGCCAGTAGAGAAGGGACAGCAACATGGCAGCCCCAGCATTTT.

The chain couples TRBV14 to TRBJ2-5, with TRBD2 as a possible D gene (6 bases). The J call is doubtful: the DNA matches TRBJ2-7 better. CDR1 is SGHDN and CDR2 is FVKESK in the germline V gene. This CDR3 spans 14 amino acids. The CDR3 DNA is TGTGCCAGCAGCCAAGACAGCGGGTCCTACGAGCAGTACTTC. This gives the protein CASSQDSGSYEQYF.

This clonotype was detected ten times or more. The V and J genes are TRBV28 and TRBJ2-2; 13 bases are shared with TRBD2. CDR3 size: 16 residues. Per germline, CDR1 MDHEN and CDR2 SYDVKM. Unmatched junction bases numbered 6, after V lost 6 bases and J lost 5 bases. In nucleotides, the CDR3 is TGTGCCAGCAGCACCCCGGGACTAGCGGGGACCGGGGAGCTGTTTTTT. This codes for CASSTPGLAGTGELFF. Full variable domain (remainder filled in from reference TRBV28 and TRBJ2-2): DVKVTQSSRYLVKRTGEKVFLECVQDMDHENMFWYRQDPGLGLRLIYFSYDVKMKEKGDIPEGYSVSREKKERFSLILESASTNQTSMYLCASSTPGLAGTGELFFGEGSRLTVL.

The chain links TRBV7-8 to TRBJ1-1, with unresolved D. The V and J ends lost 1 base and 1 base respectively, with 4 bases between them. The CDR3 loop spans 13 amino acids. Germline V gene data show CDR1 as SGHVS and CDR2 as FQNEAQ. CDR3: CASSLEGNTEAFF. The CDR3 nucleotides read TGTGCCAGCAGCTTAGAAGGGAACACTGAAGCTTTCTTT.

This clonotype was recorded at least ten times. The CDR3 DNA follows: TGTGCCAGCACCTTATTAGCGGGAAACAATGAGCAGTTCTTC. Amino acid sequence: CASTLLAGNNEQFF. The J gene is TRBJ2-1, the V gene TRBV5-6; 8 bases agree with TRBD2. Germline CDR1 and CDR2: SGHDT and YYEEEE. V lost 6 bases, J lost 5 bases, and 7 bases stayed unmatched. The length of the CDR3 is 14 residues.

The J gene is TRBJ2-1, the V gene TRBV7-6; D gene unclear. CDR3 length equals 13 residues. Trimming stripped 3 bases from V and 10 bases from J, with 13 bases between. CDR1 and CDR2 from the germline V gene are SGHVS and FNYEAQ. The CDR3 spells CASSFQYSYEQFF. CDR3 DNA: TGTGCCAGCAGCTTTCAGTACTCCTACGAGCAGTTCTTC.

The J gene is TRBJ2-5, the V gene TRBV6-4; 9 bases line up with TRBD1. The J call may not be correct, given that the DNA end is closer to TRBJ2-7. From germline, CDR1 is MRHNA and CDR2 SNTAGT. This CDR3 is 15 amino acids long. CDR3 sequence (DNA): TGTGCCAGCAGTTCCACCGGGACAGGGTGGTACGAGCAGTACTTC. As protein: CASSSTGTGWYEQYF.

The CDR3 coding sequence is TGTGCCAGCAGATTAGGGACTAGCGGGAGCTCGTACACAGATACGCAGTACTTC. It codes for CASRLGTSGSSYTDTQYF. This chain connects TRBV7-3 to TRBJ2-5; 14 nucleotides align to TRBD2. The trim removed 6 bases at V and 11 bases at J, leaving 20 bases unmatched. Germline values: CDR1 SGHTA, CDR2 FQGTGA. The CDR3 length is 18 residues.

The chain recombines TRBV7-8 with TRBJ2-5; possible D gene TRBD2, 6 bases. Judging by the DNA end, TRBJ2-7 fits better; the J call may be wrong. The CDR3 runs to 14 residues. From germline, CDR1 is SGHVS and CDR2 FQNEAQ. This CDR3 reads CASSLAGRTYEQYF. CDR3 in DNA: TGTGCCAGCAGCTTAGCAGGGAGGACCTACGAGCAGTACTTC.

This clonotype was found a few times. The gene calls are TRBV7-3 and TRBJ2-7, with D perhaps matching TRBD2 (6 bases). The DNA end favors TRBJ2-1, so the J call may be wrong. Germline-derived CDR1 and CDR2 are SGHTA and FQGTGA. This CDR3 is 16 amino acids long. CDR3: CASSLRALQGGNEQFF. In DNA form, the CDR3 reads TGTGCCAGCAGCTTACGGGCCCTCCAGGGAGGCAATGAGCAGTTCTTC.

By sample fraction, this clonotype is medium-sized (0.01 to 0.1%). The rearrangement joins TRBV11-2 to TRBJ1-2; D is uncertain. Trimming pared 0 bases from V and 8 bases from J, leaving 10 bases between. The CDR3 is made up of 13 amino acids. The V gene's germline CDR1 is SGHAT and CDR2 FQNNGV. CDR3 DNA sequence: TGTGCCAGCAGCTTAGATCGGGCAGGCGGCTACACCTTC. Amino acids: CASSLDRAGGYTF.

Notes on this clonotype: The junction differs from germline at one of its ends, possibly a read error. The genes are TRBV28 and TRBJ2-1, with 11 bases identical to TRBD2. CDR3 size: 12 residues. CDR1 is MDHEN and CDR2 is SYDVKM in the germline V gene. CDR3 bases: TGTGCCAGCAGTACCCAGCTGGGACTAGCGGATTTC. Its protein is CASSTQLGLADF.

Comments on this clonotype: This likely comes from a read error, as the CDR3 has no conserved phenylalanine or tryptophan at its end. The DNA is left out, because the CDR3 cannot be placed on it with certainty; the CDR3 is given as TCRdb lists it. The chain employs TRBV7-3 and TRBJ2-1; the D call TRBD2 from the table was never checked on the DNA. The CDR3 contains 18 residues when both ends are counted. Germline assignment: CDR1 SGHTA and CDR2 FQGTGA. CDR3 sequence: CASSLIGLAHYNEQYFGS.

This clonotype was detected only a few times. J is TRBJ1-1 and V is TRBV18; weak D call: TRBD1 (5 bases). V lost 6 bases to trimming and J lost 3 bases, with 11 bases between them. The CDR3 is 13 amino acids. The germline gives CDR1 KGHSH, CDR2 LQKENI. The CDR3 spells CASSGTAYTEAFF. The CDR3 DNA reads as TGTGCCAGCTCCGGGACGGCGTACACTGAAGCTTTCTTT.

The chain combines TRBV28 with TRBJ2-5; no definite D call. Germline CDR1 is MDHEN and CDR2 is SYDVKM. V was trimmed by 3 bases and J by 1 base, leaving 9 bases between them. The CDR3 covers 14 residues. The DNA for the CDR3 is TGTGCCAGCAGTTTGGTAGGTCCCCAAGAGACCCAGTACTTC. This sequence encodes CASSLVGPQETQYF.

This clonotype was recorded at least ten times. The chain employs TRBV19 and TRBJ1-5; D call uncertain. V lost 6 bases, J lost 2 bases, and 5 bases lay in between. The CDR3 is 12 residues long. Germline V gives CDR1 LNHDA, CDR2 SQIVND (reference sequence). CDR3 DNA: TGTGCCAGTAGGGACGGCAATCAGCCCCAGCATTTT. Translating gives CASRDGNQPQHF.

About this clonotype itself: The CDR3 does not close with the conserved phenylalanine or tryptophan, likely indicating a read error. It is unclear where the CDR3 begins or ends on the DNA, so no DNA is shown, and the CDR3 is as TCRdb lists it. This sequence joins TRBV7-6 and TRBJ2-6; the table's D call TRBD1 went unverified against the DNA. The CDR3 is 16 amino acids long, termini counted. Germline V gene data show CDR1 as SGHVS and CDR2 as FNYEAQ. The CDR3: CASSFATGSETQYFGA.